Sequencing of this TCR beta chain was carried out in a study of vaccination effects on CD4 cells after COVID-19. As for this clone: The antigen remains undetermined.

CD4+ T cell isolation took place after more than eight days of culture. A PCR test confirmed that the person had SARS-CoV-2 infection between March and December 2020. Two doses of either BNT162b2 or mRNA-1273 were given to each participant. This table comes from immunoSEQ multiplex PCR, and its TCRdb copy is limited to in-frame clones, with some not included. The sample has over 35,000 clones, more than 65% seen once. The receptor's source is a human donor who had a prior SARS-CoV-2 infection. Sequences were derived from CD4+ T cells from PBMCs cultured without peptide, sampled after COVID-19 vaccination.

CDR3 sequence reads: CASSQEPGQGDTNEKLFF. For the CDR3, the DNA is TGCGCCAGCAGCCAAGAACCGGGACAGGGGGATACTAATGAAAAACTGTTTTTT. The J gene is TRBJ1-4, the V gene TRBV4-1; 11 nucleotides agree with TRBD1. CDR1 is MGHRA, CDR2 YSYEKL, per germline. V was pared by 0 bases and J by 2 bases, with 5 bases of the junction left unmatched. The CDR3 loop spans 18 amino acids.